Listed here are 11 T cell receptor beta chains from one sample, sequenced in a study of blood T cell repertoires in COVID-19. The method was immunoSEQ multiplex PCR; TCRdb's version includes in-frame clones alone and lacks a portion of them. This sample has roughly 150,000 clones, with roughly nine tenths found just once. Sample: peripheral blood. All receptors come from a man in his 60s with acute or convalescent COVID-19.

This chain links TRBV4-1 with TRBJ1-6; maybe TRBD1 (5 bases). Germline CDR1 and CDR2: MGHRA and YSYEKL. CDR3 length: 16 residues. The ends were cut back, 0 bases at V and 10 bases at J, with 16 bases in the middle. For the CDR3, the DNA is TGCGCCAGCAGCCAAGATTTGGGCCAGGGCAAATCACCCCTCCACTTT. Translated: CASSQDLGQGKSPLHF.

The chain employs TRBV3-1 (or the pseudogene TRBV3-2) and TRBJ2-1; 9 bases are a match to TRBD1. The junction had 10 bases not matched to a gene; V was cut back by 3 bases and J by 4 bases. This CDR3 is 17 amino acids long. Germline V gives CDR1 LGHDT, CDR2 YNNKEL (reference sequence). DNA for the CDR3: TGTGCCAGCAGCCACGTTGCCGGGACAGGGTTTTACAATGAGCAGTTCTTC. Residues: CASSHVAGTGFYNEQFF.

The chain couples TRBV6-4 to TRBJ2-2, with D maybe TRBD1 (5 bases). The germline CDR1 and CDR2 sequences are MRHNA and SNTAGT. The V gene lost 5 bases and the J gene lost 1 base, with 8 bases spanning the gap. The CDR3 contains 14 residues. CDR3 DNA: TGTGCCAGCAGTAAACAGGAGAACACCGGGGAGCTGTTTTTT. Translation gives CASSKQENTGELFF.

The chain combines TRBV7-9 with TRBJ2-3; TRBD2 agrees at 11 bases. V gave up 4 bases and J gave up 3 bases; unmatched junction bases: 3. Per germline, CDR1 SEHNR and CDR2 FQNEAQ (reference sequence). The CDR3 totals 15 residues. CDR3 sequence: CASSYSGGATDTQYF. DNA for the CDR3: TGTGCCAGCAGCTATAGCGGGGGGGCAACAGATACGCAGTATTTT.

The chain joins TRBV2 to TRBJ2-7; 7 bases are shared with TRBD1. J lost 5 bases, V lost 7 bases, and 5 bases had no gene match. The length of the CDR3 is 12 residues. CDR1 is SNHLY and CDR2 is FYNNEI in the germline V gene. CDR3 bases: TGTGCCAGCACTAGACAGGGCCACGAGCAGTACTTC. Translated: CASTRQGHEQYF.

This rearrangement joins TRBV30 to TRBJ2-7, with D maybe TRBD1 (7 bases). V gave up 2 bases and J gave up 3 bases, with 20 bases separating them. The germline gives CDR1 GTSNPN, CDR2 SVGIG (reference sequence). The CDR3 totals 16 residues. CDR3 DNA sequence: TGTGCCTGGAGTTTTCTTCGACAGGGAGGTCACTACGAGCAGTACTTC. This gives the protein CAWSFLRQGGHYEQYF.

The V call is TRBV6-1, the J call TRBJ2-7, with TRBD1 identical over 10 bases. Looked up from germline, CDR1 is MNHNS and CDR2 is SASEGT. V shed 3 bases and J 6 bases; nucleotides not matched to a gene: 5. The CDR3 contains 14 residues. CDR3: CASSDAGTGVEQYF. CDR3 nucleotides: TGTGCCAGCAGTGACGCCGGGACAGGGGTCGAGCAGTACTTC.

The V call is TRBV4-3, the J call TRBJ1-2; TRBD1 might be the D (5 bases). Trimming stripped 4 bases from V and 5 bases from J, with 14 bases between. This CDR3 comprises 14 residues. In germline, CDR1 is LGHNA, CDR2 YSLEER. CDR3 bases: TGCGCCAGCAGCCCCACGTTCAAGGGGTATGGCTACACCTTC. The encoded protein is CASSPTFKGYGYTF.

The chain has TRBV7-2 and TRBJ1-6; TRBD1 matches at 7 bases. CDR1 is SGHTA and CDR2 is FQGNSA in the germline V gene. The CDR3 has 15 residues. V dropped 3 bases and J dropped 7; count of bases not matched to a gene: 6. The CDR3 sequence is CASSFEGARNSPLHF. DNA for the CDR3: TGTGCCAGCAGCTTTGAGGGGGCGAGGAATTCACCCCTCCACTTT.

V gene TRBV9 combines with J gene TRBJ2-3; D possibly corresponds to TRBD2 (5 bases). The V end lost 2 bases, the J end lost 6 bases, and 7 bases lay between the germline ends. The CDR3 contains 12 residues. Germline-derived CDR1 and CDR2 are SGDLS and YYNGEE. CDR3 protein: CASSVGEDTQYF. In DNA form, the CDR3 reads TGTGCCAGCAGCGTCGGGGAGGATACGCAGTATTTT. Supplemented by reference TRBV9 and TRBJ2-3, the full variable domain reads DSGVTQTPKHLITATGQRVTLRCSPRSGDLSVYWYQQSLDQGLQFLIQYYNGEERAKGNILERFSAQQFPDLHSELNLSSLELGDSALYFCASSVGEDTQYFGPGTRLTVL.

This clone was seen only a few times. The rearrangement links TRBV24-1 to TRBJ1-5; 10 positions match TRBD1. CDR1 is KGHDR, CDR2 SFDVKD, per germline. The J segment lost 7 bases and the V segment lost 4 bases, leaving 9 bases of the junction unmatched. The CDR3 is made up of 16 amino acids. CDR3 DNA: TGTGCCACCAGTGACCCCCGACAGGGGGCTCGACAGCCCCAGCATTTT. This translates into CATSDPRQGARQPQHF.